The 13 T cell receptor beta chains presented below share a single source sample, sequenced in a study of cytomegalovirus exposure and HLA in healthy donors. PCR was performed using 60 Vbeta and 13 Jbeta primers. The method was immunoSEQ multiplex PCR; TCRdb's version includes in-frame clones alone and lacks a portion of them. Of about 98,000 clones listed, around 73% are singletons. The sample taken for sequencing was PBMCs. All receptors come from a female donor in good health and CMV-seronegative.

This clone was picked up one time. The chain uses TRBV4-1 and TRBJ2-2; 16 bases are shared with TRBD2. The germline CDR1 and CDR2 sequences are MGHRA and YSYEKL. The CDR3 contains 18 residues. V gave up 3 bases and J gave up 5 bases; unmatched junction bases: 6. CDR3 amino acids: CASSQGLAGGPWTGELFF. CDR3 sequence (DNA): TGCGCCAGCAGCCAGGGACTAGCGGGAGGGCCGTGGACCGGGGAGCTGTTTTTT.

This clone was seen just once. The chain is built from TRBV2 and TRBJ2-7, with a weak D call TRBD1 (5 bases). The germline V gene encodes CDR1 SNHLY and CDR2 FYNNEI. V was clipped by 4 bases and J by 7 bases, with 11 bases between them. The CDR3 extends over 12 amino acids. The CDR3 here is CASSGPPGEQYF. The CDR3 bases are TGTGCCAGCAGTGGACCGCCAGGGGAGCAGTACTTC.

The CDR3 DNA follows: TGTGCCAGCAGCCCCTTATCCTACGAGCAGTACTTC. It is translated as CASSPLSYEQYF. The chain employs TRBV9 and TRBJ2-7; D not resolved. Germline V gene lookup returns CDR1 SGDLS and CDR2 YYNGEE. The length of the CDR3 is 12 residues. V was trimmed by 4 bases and J by 1 base, leaving 6 bases between them.

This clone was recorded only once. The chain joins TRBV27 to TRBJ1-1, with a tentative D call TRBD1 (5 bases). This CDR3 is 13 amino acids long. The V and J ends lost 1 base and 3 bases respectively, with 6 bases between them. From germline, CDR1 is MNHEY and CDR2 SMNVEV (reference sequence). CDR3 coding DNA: TGTGCCAGCAGTTTATGGGGCTACACTGAAGCTTTCTTT. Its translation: CASSLWGYTEAFF.

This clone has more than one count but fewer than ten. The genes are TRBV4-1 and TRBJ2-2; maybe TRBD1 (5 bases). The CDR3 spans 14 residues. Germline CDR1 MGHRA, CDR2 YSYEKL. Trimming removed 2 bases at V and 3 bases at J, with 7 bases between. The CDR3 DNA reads TGCGCCAGCAGCCAACTGACAGACACCGGGGAGCTGTTTTTT. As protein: CASSQLTDTGELFF.

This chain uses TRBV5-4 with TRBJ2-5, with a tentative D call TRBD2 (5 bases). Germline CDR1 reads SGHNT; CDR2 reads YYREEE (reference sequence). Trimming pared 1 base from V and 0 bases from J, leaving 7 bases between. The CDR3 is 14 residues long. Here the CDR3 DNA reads TGTGCCAGCAGCTTGAGAGGGAACCAAGAGACCCAGTACTTC. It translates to CASSLRGNQETQYF. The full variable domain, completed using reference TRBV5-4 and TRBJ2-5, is ETGVTQSPTHLIKTRGQQVTLRCSSQSGHNTVSWYQQALGQGPQFIFQYYREEENGRGNFPPRFSGLQFPNYSSELNVNALELDDSALYLCASSLRGNQETQYFGPGTRLLVL.

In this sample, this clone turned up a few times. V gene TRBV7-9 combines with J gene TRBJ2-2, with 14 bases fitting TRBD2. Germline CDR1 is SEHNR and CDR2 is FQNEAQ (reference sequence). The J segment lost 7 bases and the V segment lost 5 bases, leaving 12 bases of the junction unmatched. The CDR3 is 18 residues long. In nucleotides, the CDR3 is TGTGCCAGCAGCCCCCCCCGTGGACTAGCGGGGGGAAGCGGGGAGCTGTTTTTT. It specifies CASSPPRGLAGGSGELFF.

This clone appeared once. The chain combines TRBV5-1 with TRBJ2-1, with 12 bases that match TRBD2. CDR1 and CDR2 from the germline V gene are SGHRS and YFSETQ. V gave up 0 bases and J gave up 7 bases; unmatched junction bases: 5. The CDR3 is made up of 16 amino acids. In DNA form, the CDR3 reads TGCGCCAGCAGCTTGGAGACTAGCGGGAGAGGGAATGAGCAGTTCTTC. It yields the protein CASSLETSGRGNEQFF.

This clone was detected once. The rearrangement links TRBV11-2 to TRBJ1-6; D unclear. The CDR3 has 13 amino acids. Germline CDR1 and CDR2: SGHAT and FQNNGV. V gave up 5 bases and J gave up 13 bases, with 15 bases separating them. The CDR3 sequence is CASSPSNSSPLHF. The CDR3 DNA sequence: TGTGCCAGCAGCCCCTCAAATTCGAGTCCCCTCCACTTT.

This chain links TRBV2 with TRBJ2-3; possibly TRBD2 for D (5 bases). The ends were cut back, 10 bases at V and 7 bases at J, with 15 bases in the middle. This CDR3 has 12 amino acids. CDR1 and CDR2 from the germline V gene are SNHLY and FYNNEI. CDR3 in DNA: TGTGCCACCCGTTGGGAGCAACATACGCAGTATTTT. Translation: CATRWEQHTQYF.

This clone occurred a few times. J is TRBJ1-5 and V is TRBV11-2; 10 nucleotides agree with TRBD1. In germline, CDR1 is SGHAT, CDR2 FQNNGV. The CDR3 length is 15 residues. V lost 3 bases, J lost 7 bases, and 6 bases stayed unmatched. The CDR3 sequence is CASSLGQGSRQPQHF. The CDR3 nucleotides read TGTGCCAGCAGCTTGGGACAGGGGAGCAGGCAGCCCCAGCATTTT.

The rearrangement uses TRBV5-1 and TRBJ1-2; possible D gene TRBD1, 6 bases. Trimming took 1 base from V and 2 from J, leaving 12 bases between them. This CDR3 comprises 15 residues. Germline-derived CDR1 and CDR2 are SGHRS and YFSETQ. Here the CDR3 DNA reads TGCGCCAGCAGCTTGACCGGACAGAGCAACTATGGCTACACCTTC. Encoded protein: CASSLTGQSNYGYTF.

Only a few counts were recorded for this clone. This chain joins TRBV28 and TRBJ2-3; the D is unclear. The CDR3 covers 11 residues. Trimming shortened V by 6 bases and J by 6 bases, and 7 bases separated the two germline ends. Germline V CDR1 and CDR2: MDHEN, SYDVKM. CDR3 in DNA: TGTGCCAGCAGGGCCAGGGATACGCAGTATTTT. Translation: CASRARDTQYF.